Listed below are T cell receptor beta chains from one sample, sequenced in a study of cytomegalovirus exposure and HLA in healthy donors. Sequencing used immunoSEQ multiplex PCR; TCRdb keeps in-frame clones, though not all of them. The sample contains tens of thousands of clones, roughly 94% of which appear only once. What was sequenced was PBMCs. The receptors were gathered from a man between 18 and 35 years old in good health and CMV-seronegative. Both conserved end residues are trimmed from each CDR3.

v_call cdr3_aa
TRBV6-5 ASSWTGNTEAF
TRBV15 ATSREDSSNQPQH
TRBV2 ASEDGGSSYEQY
TRBV27 ASSLRLAGVAEQY
TRBV11-2 ASSLTSGGSYEQY
TRBV7-9 ASSLNGEQF
TRBV5-1 ASSVQETQY
TRBV7-9 ASSPRKGQGEYNEQF
TRBV5-1 ASSLRETGMNTEAF
TRBV11-1 ASSLGGSWADTQY
TRBV13 ASSPTSGQGKETQY
TRBV30 AWSVELQETQY
TRBV19 ASSDGDQPQH
TRBV19 ASSKAAVSSYEQY
TRBV27 ASSQGGADEQF
TRBV4-3 ASSPGMNTEAF
TRBV5-1 ASSREGYGYT
TRBV19 ASRGTSHSNQPQH
TRBV29-1 SVEGLAGYNEQF
TRBV10-2 ASSRTGSYEQY
TRBV18 ASSPGGGRILAQY
TRBV7-2 ASSYSRDTQY
TRBV6-6 ASSFQEADTQY
TRBV2 ASSDGLATDTQY
TRBV19 ASSIQYYGYT
TRBV2 ASSERDRGHGYT
TRBV9 ASSPRTSQFSYNEQF
TRBV28 ASSIDIKNQPQH
TRBV5-1 ASRQEVSSYNEQF
TRBV2 ASRGPGVNYGYT
TRBV7-9 ASSQTGLREQF
TRBV19 ASSIARDSGQPQH
TRBV5-6 ASSNDRSNEQF
TRBV9 ASSVEEGAQPQH
TRBV5-8 ASSTRDRVYEQY
TRBV7-2 ASSSYGERRVTQY
TRBV11-3 ASSSGQHYGYT
TRBV5-4 ASSQSGRTINGELF
TRBV13 ASSKRTGASYDYGYT
TRBV11-2 ASSLGTNEKLF
TRBV6-6 ASSPQGGSYNEQF
TRBV6-1 ASSAQGLAYEQY
TRBV6-6 ATGNSYEQY
TRBV11-2 ASSLAPGQGRGYT
TRBV25-1 ASSETPSGQGELSPLH